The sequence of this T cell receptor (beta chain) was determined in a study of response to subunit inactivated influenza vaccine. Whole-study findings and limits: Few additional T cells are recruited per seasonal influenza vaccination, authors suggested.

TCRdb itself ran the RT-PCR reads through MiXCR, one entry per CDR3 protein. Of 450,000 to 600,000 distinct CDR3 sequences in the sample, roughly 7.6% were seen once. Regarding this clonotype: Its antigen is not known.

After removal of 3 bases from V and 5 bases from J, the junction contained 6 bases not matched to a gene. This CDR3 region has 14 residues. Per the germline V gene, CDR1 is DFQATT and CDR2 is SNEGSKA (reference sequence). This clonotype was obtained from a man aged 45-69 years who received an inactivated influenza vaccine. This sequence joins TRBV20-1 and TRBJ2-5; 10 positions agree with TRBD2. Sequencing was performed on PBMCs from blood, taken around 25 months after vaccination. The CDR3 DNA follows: TGCAGTGCTAGGGAAGCGGGGGGGAGGGAGACCCAGTACTTC. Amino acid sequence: CSAREAGGRETQYF.